This T cell receptor beta chain came from a study of blood T cell repertoires in COVID-19. About the study: Donors in the United States, Italy and Spain gave samples during acute or convalescent COVID-19. The cDNA or gDNA used as material had been derived from T cells, B-cell-depleted T cells, or PBMCs.

Germline-derived CDR1 and CDR2 are SGHRS and YFSETQ. Losses at the gene ends were 3 bases for V and 5 bases for J; bases not matched to a gene: 5. This CDR3 comprises 14 residues. Authors' processing steps: Counts of nucleated cells, estimated from reference gene primer amplification, were obtained. Sequenced by immunoSEQ multiplex PCR; TCRdb stores in-frame clones only, minus some. V and J calls and clone size follow that table, whereas D and trimming were derived from the DNA. The table shows some 120,000 clones, with roughly 83% occurring only once. The chain couples TRBV5-1 to TRBJ2-7; 10 bases align to TRBD1. The clonotype was recovered from a woman between 45 and 65 years old with acute or convalescent COVID-19. The source material was peripheral blood. The CDR3 reads CASSSSTGGNEQYF. The CDR3 DNA follows: TGCGCCAGCAGCTCCTCGACAGGGGGCAACGAGCAGTACTTC. Combining the CDR3 with reference TRBV5-1 and TRBJ2-7 gives the whole variable domain KAGVTQTPRYLIKTRGQQVTLSCSPISGHRSVSWYQQTPGQGLQFLFEYFSETQRNKGNFPGRFSGRQFSNSRSEMNVSTLELGDSALYLCASSSSTGGNEQYFGPGTRLTVT.